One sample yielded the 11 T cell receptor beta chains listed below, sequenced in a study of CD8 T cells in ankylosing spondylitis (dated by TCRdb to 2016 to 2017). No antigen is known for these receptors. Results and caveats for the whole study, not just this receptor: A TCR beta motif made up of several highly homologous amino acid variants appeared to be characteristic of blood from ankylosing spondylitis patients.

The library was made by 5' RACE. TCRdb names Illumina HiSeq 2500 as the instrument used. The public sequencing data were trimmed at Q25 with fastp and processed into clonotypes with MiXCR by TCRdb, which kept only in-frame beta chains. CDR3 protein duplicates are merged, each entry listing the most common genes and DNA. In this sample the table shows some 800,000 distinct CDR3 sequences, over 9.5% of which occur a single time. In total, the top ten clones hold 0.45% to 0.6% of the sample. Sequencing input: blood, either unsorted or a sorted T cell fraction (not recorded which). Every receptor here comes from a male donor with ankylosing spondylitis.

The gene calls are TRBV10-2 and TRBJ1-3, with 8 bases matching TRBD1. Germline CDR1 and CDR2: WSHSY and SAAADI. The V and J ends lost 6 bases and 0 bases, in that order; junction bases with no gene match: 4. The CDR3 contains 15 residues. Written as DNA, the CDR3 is TGCGCCAGCAGCTCGACAGGGGCCTCTGGAAACACCATATATTTT. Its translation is CASSSTGASGNTIYF.

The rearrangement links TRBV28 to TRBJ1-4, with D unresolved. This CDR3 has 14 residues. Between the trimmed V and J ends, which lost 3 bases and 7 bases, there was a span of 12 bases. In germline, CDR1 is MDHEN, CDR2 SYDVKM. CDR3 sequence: CASSFGPKIEKLFF. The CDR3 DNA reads TGTGCCAGCAGTTTCGGTCCTAAGATTGAAAAACTGTTTTTT. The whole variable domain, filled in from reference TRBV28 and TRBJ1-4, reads DVKVTQSSRYLVKRTGEKVFLECVQDMDHENMFWYRQDPGLGLRLIYFSYDVKMKEKGDIPEGYSVSREKKERFSLILESASTNQTSMYLCASSFGPKIEKLFFGSGTQLSVL.

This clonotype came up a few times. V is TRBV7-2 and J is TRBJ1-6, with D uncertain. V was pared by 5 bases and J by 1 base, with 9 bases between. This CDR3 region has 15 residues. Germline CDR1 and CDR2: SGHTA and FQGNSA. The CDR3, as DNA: TGTGCCAGCAGCCCCCGGGCTTCCTATAATTCACCCCTCCACTTT. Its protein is CASSPRASYNSPLHF.

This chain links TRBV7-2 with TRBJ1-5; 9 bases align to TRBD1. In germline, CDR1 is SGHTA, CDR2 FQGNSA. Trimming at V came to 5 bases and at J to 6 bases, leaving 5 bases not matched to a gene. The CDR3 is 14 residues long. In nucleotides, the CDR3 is TGTGCCAGCAGCACGGACAGGGGAGGTCAGCCCCAGCATTTT. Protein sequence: CASSTDRGGQPQHF.

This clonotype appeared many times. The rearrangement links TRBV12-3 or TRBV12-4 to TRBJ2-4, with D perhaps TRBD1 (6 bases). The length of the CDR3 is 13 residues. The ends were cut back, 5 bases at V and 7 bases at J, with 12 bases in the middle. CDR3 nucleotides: TGTGCCAGCAGTCCCGACAGGAACAACATTCAGTACTTC. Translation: CASSPDRNNIQYF.

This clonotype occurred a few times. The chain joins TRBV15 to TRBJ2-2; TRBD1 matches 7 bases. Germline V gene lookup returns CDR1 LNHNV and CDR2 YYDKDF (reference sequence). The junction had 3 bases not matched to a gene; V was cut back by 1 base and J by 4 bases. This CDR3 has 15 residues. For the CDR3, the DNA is TGTGCCACCAGCAGAGGAGGGACAGCCACCGGGGAGCTGTTTTTT. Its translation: CATSRGGTATGELFF.

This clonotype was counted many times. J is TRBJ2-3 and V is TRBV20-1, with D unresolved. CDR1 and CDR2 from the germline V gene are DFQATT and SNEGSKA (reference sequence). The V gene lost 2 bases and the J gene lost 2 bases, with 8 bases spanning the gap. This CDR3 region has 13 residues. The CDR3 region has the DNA TGCAGTGCTAGATTCTCCTACACAGATACGCAGTATTTT. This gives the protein CSARFSYTDTQYF.

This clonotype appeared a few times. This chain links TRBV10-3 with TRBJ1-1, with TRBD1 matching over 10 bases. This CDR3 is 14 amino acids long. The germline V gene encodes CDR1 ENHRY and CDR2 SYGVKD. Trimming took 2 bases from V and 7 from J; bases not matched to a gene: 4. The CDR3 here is CAISEVDRGNEAFF. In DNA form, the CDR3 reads TGTGCCATCAGTGAGGTGGACAGGGGGAATGAAGCTTTCTTT.

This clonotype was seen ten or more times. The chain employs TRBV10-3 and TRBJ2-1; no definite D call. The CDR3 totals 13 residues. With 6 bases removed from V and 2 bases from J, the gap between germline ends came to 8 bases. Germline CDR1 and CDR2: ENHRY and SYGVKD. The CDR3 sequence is CAIRPATYNEQFF. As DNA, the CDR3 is TGTGCCATCAGGCCCGCCACCTACAATGAGCAGTTCTTC.

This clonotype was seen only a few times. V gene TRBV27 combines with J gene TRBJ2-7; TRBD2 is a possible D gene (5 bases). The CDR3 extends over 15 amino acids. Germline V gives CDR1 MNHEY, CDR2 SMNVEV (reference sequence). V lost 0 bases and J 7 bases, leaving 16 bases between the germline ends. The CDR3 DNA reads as TGTGCCAGCAGTTTATCTTCTCCTCCCTCGGGGGAGCAGTACTTC. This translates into CASSLSSPPSGEQYF.

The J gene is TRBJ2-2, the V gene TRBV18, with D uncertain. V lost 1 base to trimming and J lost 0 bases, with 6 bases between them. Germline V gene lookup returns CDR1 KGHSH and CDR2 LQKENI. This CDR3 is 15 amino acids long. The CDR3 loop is CASSPREANTGELFF. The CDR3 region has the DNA TGTGCCAGCTCACCACGGGAAGCGAACACCGGGGAGCTGTTTTTT.